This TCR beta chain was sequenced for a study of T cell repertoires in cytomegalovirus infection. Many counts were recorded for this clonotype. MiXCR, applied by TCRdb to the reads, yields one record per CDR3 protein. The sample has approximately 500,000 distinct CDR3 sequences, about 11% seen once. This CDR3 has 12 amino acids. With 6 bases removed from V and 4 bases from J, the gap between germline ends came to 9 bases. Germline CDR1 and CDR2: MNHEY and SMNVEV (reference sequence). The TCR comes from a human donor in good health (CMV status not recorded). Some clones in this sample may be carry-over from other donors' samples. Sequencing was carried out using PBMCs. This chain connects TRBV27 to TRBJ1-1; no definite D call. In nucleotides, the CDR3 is TGTGCCAGCAGCCCCACGGGCACTGAAGCTTTCTTT. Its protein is CASSPTGTEAFF.